This TCR beta chain was identified during a study of T cell responses to AZD1222 COVID-19 vaccine. Data came from immunoSEQ multiplex PCR; TCRdb stores just in-frame clones and leaves some out. This table has about 120,000 clones, around 86% appearing once. This CDR3 has 12 residues. V dropped 6 bases and J dropped 7 bases, with 13 bases sitting between them. The chain uses TRBV12-3 or TRBV12-4 and TRBJ2-7; either TRBD1 or TRBD2 may supply D (5 bases each). Sequences were derived from peripheral blood, sampled on day 0 of AZD1222 vaccination. This clonotype was sampled from an adult in good health. The CDR3: CASSYTGLEQYF. The CDR3 region has the DNA TGTGCCAGCAGCTACACAGGACTGGAGCAGTACTTC.